The table lists the clone carrying this T cell receptor (beta chain) with a few counts. No antigen is known for it. The data were taken from a study of cytomegalovirus exposure and HLA in healthy donors. V shed 2 bases, J shed 14 bases, and the junction held 17 bases outside the gene matches. The CDR3 is 15 amino acids. Germline values: CDR1 GTSNPN, CDR2 SVGIG (reference sequence). Amplification used 60 Vbeta primers and 13 Jbeta primers. The table came from immunoSEQ multiplex PCR; TCRdb's copy has only in-frame clones and leaves some out. Among around 50,000 clones listed, roughly 60% were seen once. Regarding donors, all were healthy bone marrow donors. Study-wide results and limits: The authors later found TCR association rates varying by HLA locus, with DRB1 most and HLA-C fewest. For cytomegalovirus status, the classifier reportedly gave diagnoses with high specificity and sensitivity.

The chain is built from TRBV30 and TRBJ1-3; 8 bases are shared with TRBD1. The sample comprised PBMCs. This sequence was found in a human donor in good health. DNA of the CDR3: TGTGCCTGGAGTCGACAGGGGCAGCCCGGGGAACTTCTATATTTT. As protein: CAWSRQGQPGELLYF.